This T cell receptor (beta chain) was identified during a study of CD8+CD57+ T cells in acquired aplastic anemia (dated by TCRdb to the late 2010s). In terms of the full investigation: A mean of approximately 3 ug of DNA, ranging from about 0.19 to 30 ug, was extracted from sorted CD4+ and CD8+ cells. CD8+CD57+ expansion was defined as a frequency above the mean frequency observed in healthy subjects.

Taken from the germline V gene (reference sequence), the CDR1 and CDR2 loops are SGHAT and FQDESV. V drops 1 base and J drops 5 bases, leaving 15 bases in between. The CDR3 holds 16 amino acids from the cysteine to the phenylalanine. Left in the record is the CDR3 DNA by itself, 48 bases read in frame from the first base. The patients picked for sequencing were ones in whom flow cytometry had shown an expansion of CD8+CD57+ cells. Severe acquired aplastic anemia was diagnosed in all patients according to International Study of Aplastic Anemia and Agranulocytosis and Camitta criteria. No therapy had been received by the patients at the time of blood sampling. In the study, sorted CD4+ and CD8+ blood T cells from patients with severe aplastic anemia and from healthy subjects underwent deep sequencing of TCR repertoires. Patients were enrolled in the USA under clinicaltrials.gov protocols 00001620, 01623167, 00001397, 00071045, 00081523 and 00961064. Ficoll-Paque density gradient centrifugation was used to isolate peripheral blood mononuclear cells. CD4+ and CD8+ T cells were sorted by FACS or magnetic beads before DNA extraction.

TCR beta VDJ combination and CDR3 sequence profiling used genomic DNA as the template. An Illumina HiSeq 2000 was the platform used for TCR repertoire sequencing. On the study's bioinformatics: TRBV/TRBJ rearrangement plots, CDR3 size and DJ length profiles, and Simpson's diversity index were used to evaluate the repertoires. The most abundant DNA sequence in the deep sequencing data was taken as the immunodominant clone. CDR3 amino acid sequences were screened for sharing across subjects and were compared with published repertoires and the VDJdb database. Starting from the raw public reads, TCRdb applied fastp trimming at Q25, assembled clones with MiXCR and retained in-frame beta chains. Rows are combined by CDR3 protein, so each entry shows the most common genes and DNA. The V and J calls and clone size come from TCRdb's table, not from the authors' own analysis. A total of around 430,000 distinct CDR3 sequences appear in this sample, more than 25% of them only once. The ten most abundant clones make up nearly 0.85% of the sample.

This clonotype was seen a handful of times. What this receptor recognizes is not known. No much larger clone exists at a distance of one base, and base qualities are not known. Study-wide conclusions, independent of this receptor: Although 25 to 30 CD8+ CDR3 sequences were shared by patients and controls, these sequences appeared highly expressed in patients and within the immunodominant clones of patients. Between patients and healthy controls, no significant difference in CD8+ Simpson's diversity was found (P=0.060).

The sequenced material came from sorted CD4+, CD8+, or CD8+CD57+ T cells (not recorded which) from PBMCs. The sequence was collected from a human donor with aplastic anemia. The sequence is built from TRBV11-1 and TRBJ2-1; the D gene could be TRBD1 or TRBD2, each one agreeing over 6 bases. The DNA reads as follows: TGTGCCAGCAGCTTAGTCGGGGGCTCCTGGGACAATGAGCAGTTCTTC. This codes for CASSLVGGSWDNEQFF.